This T cell receptor beta chain originates from a study of CD8+ T cells in alopecia areata. Study at large: Tofacitinib was taken orally by treated patients, and the dose was 5 to 10 mg twice daily.

To note about this clone: The antigen is undetermined.

As to treatment: oral pan-JAK inhibitor, 5-10 mg twice daily. It was from alopecia areata patients that lesional scalp punch biopsies and peripheral blood were collected. This CDR3 contains 18 residues. Germline V CDR1 and CDR2: MGHRA, YSYEKL. J lost 4 bases, V lost 3 bases, and 8 bases had no gene match. Investigators isolated RNA and reverse transcribed it into cDNA to act as the sequencing template. Clones were sequenced by immunoSEQ multiplex PCR, and TCRdb holds only the in-frame ones, with some missing. The table lists about 88,000 clones, 44% of them singletons. Points from the study as a whole: Under tofacitinib, numerous expanded lesional clonotypes remained detectable in scalp and blood.

The V call is TRBV4-1, the J call TRBJ2-3, with 15 bases aligning to TRBD2. The source was CD8+ T cells sorted from blood, collected at week 24, from a patient treated with tofacitinib. The sequence was collected from a human donor with alopecia areata. CDR3 sequence (DNA): TGCGCCAGCAGCCAGAGGACTAGCGGGAGGGCCATACCAGATACGCAGTATTTT. This sequence encodes CASSQRTSGRAIPDTQYF.